These 21 T cell receptor beta chains share one sample of origin, sequenced in a study of T cell changes during pregnancy in multiple sclerosis. Sequenced by immunoSEQ multiplex PCR; TCRdb stores in-frame clones only, minus some. The profile shows 60,000 or so clones, about 94% of them singletons. Sample: CD4+ T cells from peripheral blood mononuclear cells, taken before pregnancy. These receptors were obtained from a female donor with multiple sclerosis, enrolled in a pregnancy study.

The rearrangement joins TRBV11-3 to TRBJ1-1; 7 bases are a match to TRBD1. The V gene's germline CDR1 is SGHNT and CDR2 YENEEA. The V segment lost 7 bases and the J segment 4 bases; nucleotides outside the gene matches: 12. The CDR3 is made up of 15 amino acids. The CDR3 protein is CASNGGGGVGTEAFF. In DNA form, the CDR3 reads TGTGCCAGCAACGGAGGGGGCGGGGTCGGCACTGAAGCTTTCTTT.

The chain is built from TRBV4-1 and TRBJ1-4, with D possibly being TRBD1 (6 bases). V gave up 4 bases and J gave up 7 bases, with 16 bases separating them. This CDR3 region has 15 residues. Germline V gene data show CDR1 as MGHRA and CDR2 as YSYEKL. Here the CDR3 reads CASSRPDSLGEKLFF. The CDR3 DNA is TGCGCCAGCAGCCGTCCGGACAGCCTAGGTGAAAAACTGTTTTTT.

This clone was recorded only once. This chain joins TRBV10-3 and TRBJ2-5, with TRBD1 matching 9 bases. This CDR3 has 15 amino acids. Trimming removed 4 bases from V and 0 bases from J; junction bases left unmatched: 3. Germline V lookup: CDR1 ENHRY, CDR2 SYGVKD. The CDR3 sequence: CAISGTGDHQETQYF. The CDR3, as DNA: TGTGCCATCAGTGGGACAGGGGACCACCAAGAGACCCAGTACTTC.

This rearrangement joins TRBV5-1 to TRBJ2-2, with D possibly being TRBD1 (5 bases). The CDR3 loop spans 15 amino acids. Trimming took off 4 bases at V and 1 base at J, with 11 bases between the two ends. Germline V CDR1 and CDR2: SGHRS, YFSETQ. The CDR3, as DNA: TGCGCCAGCAGCCCCGAAGGGGTGAACACCGGGGAGCTGTTTTTT. This codes for CASSPEGVNTGELFF.

The chain carries TRBV19 and TRBJ1-1; D is possibly TRBD1 (6 bases). Looked up from germline, CDR1 is LNHDA and CDR2 is SQIVND (reference sequence). V lost 4 bases and J lost 1, with 13 bases in between. The CDR3 is made up of 15 amino acids. This CDR3 reads CASSRGGAANTEAFF. The DNA for the CDR3 is TGTGCCAGTAGTAGGGGGGGCGCGGCGAACACTGAAGCTTTCTTT.

This clone was detected once. V gene TRBV10-3 combines with J gene TRBJ2-3; D call uncertain. The CDR3 sequence is 14 residues long. V lost 3 bases and J lost 4, with 11 bases in between. Germline V gene data show CDR1 as ENHRY and CDR2 as SYGVKD. Written as DNA, the CDR3 is TGTGCCATCAGTGATCAGGTCCAACCAGATACGCAGTATTTT. It is translated as CAISDQVQPDTQYF.

This chain connects TRBV30 to TRBJ2-1; TRBD2 matches 12 bases. This CDR3 is built from 15 residues. V was clipped by 0 bases and J by 3 bases; unmatched bases: 0. The germline gives CDR1 GTSNPN, CDR2 SVGIG (reference sequence). CDR3 protein: CAWSVGLAGYNEQFF. CDR3 in DNA: TGTGCCTGGAGTGTGGGACTAGCGGGCTACAATGAGCAGTTCTTC.

In its sample, this clone was seen once. V usage is TRBV27 and J usage is TRBJ2-1; TRBD2 agrees at 8 bases. The germline V gene has CDR1 MNHEY and CDR2 SMNVEV (reference sequence). The CDR3 runs to 15 residues. V gave up 5 bases and J gave up 6 bases; unmatched junction bases: 9. DNA for the CDR3: TGTGCCAGCAGTACCGCAAGGACTAGCTCCAATGAGCAGTTCTTC. As protein: CASSTARTSSNEQFF.

The chain has TRBV28 and TRBJ1-4, with D possibly TRBD1 on 5 matching bases. The CDR3 consists of 16 residues. Germline CDR1 is MDHEN and CDR2 is SYDVKM. The V gene lost 2 bases and the J gene lost 0 bases, with 10 bases spanning the gap. CDR3 residues: CASSLQGFATNEKLFF. CDR3 coding DNA: TGTGCCAGCAGTTTACAGGGCTTTGCAACTAATGAAAAACTGTTTTTT. Variable domain in full (rest from reference TRBV28 and TRBJ1-4): DVKVTQSSRYLVKRTGEKVFLECVQDMDHENMFWYRQDPGLGLRLIYFSYDVKMKEKGDIPEGYSVSREKKERFSLILESASTNQTSMYLCASSLQGFATNEKLFFGSGTQLSVL.

The chain is built from TRBV2 and TRBJ2-7; 12 bases map to TRBD2. From germline, CDR1 is SNHLY and CDR2 FYNNEI. Losses at the gene ends were 10 bases for V and 9 bases for J; bases not matched to a gene: 10. The CDR3 runs 13 residues. CDR3 sequence reads: CATLAGGSAGQYF. The CDR3 DNA reads as TGTGCCACACTAGCGGGAGGCTCGGCGGGGCAGTACTTC.

The rearrangement links TRBV13 to TRBJ2-2, with a weak D call TRBD2 (5 bases). V was trimmed by 2 bases and J by 6 bases, leaving 22 bases between them. The CDR3 loop spans 18 amino acids. Germline V lookup: CDR1 PRHDT, CDR2 FYEKMQ (reference sequence). CDR3 amino acids: CASSLRVVGVMLAGELFF. CDR3 DNA sequence: TGTGCCAGCAGCTTAAGAGTCGTCGGGGTGATGTTGGCCGGGGAGCTGTTTTTT.

The chain combines TRBV5-6 with TRBJ2-7; D perhaps matches TRBD2 (6 bases). The CDR3 runs to 13 residues. Germline V CDR1 and CDR2: SGHDT, YYEEEE. Trimming stripped 4 bases from V and 2 bases from J, with 10 bases between. CDR3 sequence: CASSRDLPYEQYF. The CDR3 nucleotides are TGTGCCAGCAGCAGGGACTTGCCCTACGAGCAGTACTTC.

The chain links TRBV19 to TRBJ1-1; TRBD1 matches at 7 bases. The CDR3 is made up of 15 amino acids. Germline loops: CDR1 LNHDA, CDR2 SQIVND (reference sequence). Trimming took 4 bases from V and 8 from J; bases not matched to a gene: 13. Here the CDR3 DNA reads TGTGCCAGTAGTACCCCGAGGGGGCAGGGGGTCGAAGCTTTCTTT. Encoded protein: CASSTPRGQGVEAFF. The entire variable domain, with the rest obtained from reference TRBV19 and TRBJ1-1, is as follows: DGGITQSPKYLFRKEGQNVTLSCEQNLNHDAMYWYRQDPGQGLRLIYYSQIVNDFQKGDIAEGYSVSREKKESFPLTVTSAQKNPTAFYLCASSTPRGQGVEAFFGQGTRLTVV.

The V gene is TRBV9, the J gene TRBJ2-2; 8 positions match TRBD2. Germline values: CDR1 SGDLS, CDR2 YYNGEE. This CDR3 region has 16 residues. The junction had 9 bases not matched to a gene; V was cut back by 4 bases and J by 4 bases. The CDR3 sequence is CASSTSAGVITGELFF. In DNA form, the CDR3 reads TGTGCCAGCAGCACCTCAGCGGGAGTAATCACCGGGGAGCTGTTTTTT.

The genes are TRBV7-3 and TRBJ2-2, with TRBD2 matching over 9 bases. Germline CDR1 and CDR2: SGHTA and FQGTGA. V lost 2 bases and J lost 5; bases outside the gene matches: 6. The CDR3 loop spans 16 amino acids. Here the CDR3 reads CASSLWASGTTGELFF. The CDR3 region has the DNA TGTGCCAGCAGCTTATGGGCTAGCGGGACGACCGGGGAGCTGTTTTTT.

This clone came up once. J is TRBJ2-2 and V is TRBV28; TRBD2 is a possible D gene (6 bases). The CDR3 runs 14 residues. V shed 7 bases and J shed 6 bases, with 15 bases lying between them. Looked up from germline, CDR1 is MDHEN and CDR2 is SYDVKM. The CDR3 DNA follows: TGTGCCAGCAATGGGGGGAAGGAGGCCGGGGAGCTGTTTTTT. Translation: CASNGGKEAGELFF.

This clone was seen more than once but under ten times. The chain recombines TRBV7-6 with TRBJ1-1, with D unresolved. Per the germline V gene, CDR1 is SGHVS and CDR2 is FNYEAQ. This CDR3 is built from 13 residues. The V and J ends lost 5 bases and 3 bases respectively, with 10 bases between them. CDR3 nucleotide sequence: TGTGCCAGCAGCCAAAGGCAGGACACTGAAGCTTTCTTT. It codes for CASSQRQDTEAFF.

The rearrangement joins TRBV30 to TRBJ2-5; 7 bases are a match to TRBD1. The CDR3 sequence is 13 residues long. Germline V gene data show CDR1 as GTSNPN and CDR2 as SVGIG (reference sequence). J lost 3 bases, V lost 3 bases, and 4 bases had no gene match. The CDR3 here is CAWRSTGKETQYF. CDR3 nucleotide sequence: TGTGCCTGGAGGTCGACAGGGAAAGAGACCCAGTACTTC.

This chain uses TRBV9 with TRBJ2-7; 13 bases are shared with TRBD2. V lost 2 bases, J lost 5 bases, and 4 bases stayed unmatched. The CDR3 totals 15 residues. CDR1 is SGDLS and CDR2 is YYNGEE in the germline V gene. The CDR3, as DNA: TGTGCCAGCAGCGTGGGGACTAGCGGGACCCACGAGCAGTACTTC. It translates to CASSVGTSGTHEQYF.

The chain has TRBV18 and TRBJ1-1, with D uncertain. The CDR3 is made up of 13 amino acids. V lost 1 base to trimming and J lost 3 bases, with 6 bases between them. Germline lookup yields CDR1 KGHSH and CDR2 LQKENI. The CDR3 loop reads CASSPQRDTEAFF. Here the CDR3 DNA reads TGTGCCAGCTCACCACAACGGGACACTGAAGCTTTCTTT.

The rearrangement links TRBV7-3 to TRBJ2-1, with 7 positions matching TRBD1. With V trimmed by 0 bases and J by 2 bases, 1 base remained unmatched. The CDR3 is made up of 15 amino acids. Germline CDR1 SGHTA, CDR2 FQGTGA. As DNA, the CDR3 is TGTGCCAGCAGCTTAACTGGGACAGCCTACAATGAGCAGTTCTTC. It yields the protein CASSLTGTAYNEQFF.